The rows below give T cell receptor beta chains drawn from one sample of a study of blood T cell repertoires in COVID-19. Clones were read by immunoSEQ multiplex PCR, and TCRdb kept only the in-frame ones, dropping some. The sample holds fewer than 350,000 clones; around 89% are singletons and the top ten take 1.5% to 2%. The source material was PBMCs or T cells enriched from blood (not recorded which). The source is a woman between 18 and 29 years old with acute COVID-19. Both conserved end residues are part of each CDR3. D genes are given only for firm matches.

d_call j_call v_call cdr3_aa
TRBD2 TRBJ2-1 TRBV7-8 CASSFRGSSNEQFF
- TRBJ2-1 TRBV7-9 CASSLGLVGSYNEQFF
- TRBJ2-7 TRBV10-1 CASSGHGGGTYEQYF
- TRBJ2-7 TRBV10-1 CASSPGDAPYEQYF
- TRBJ2-1 TRBV9 CASSVNRHNEQFF
- TRBJ2-3 TRBV27 CASSLTRDSTDTQYF
- TRBJ2-3 TRBV6-4 CASSDSSRSTDTQYF
TRBD1 TRBJ1-4 TRBV2 CASSRGTNEKLFF
- TRBJ1-4 TRBV3-1/TRBV3-2 CASSPSETGHKGLFF
TRBD1 TRBJ2-7 TRBV7-9 CASSWGQGAWVGEQYF
TRBD1 TRBJ1-2 TRBV6-5 CASSLLGGHEHGYTF
- TRBJ1-1 TRBV10-2 CASIPMRKGDTEAFF
- TRBJ1-1 TRBV18 CASSPSVFQVGEAFF
TRBD2 TRBJ2-1 TRBV29-1 CSVLTSGTPFF
TRBD1 TRBJ2-7 TRBV27 CASGNRGPHYEQYF
- TRBJ1-3 TRBV5-5 CASSLRGLGTGNTIYF
- TRBJ2-4 TRBV6-2/TRBV6-3 CASSYFRTVEAKNIQYF
- TRBJ2-5 TRBV12-3/TRBV12-4 CASSFQVQETQYF
- TRBJ1-1 TRBV4-1 CASSQGQETTTEAFF
TRBD2 TRBJ2-7 TRBV5-1 CASSPPGLAGTYEQYF
TRBD1 TRBJ2-1 TRBV28 CASSRYDRGAYNEQFF
- TRBJ1-6 TRBV11-2 CASSLAGQRGSPLHF
TRBD1 TRBJ1-5 TRBV30 CAWSRDRGNQPQHF
TRBD1 TRBJ2-5 TRBV7-9 CASSPREGQGAGETQYF
- TRBJ2-1 TRBV7-3 CLGAGTHYEQFF
TRBD1 TRBJ1-6 TRBV6-6 CASSSAGGTSPLHF
TRBD1 TRBJ1-2 TRBV18 CASSPADRGFDGYTF
TRBD2 TRBJ2-7 TRBV13 CASSHRGGEQYF
- TRBJ1-4 TRBV19 CASSTWTAEKLFF
- TRBJ2-1 TRBV11-2 CASSFRVLPNNEQFF
- TRBJ2-3 TRBV6-2/TRBV6-3 CASSSVAVSTDTQYF
- TRBJ2-7 TRBV7-2 CASSLVQGGEYEQYF
TRBD2 TRBJ2-1 TRBV29-1 CSVERRLAGGRSNEQFF
- TRBJ1-1 TRBV6-5 CASSYTRNTEAFF
- TRBJ1-1 TRBV2 CASSGDANTEAFF
TRBD2 TRBJ2-3 TRBV6-5 CASSYSGTRNTDTQYF
- TRBJ2-1 TRBV5-6 CASEGRGNTRDNEQFF
TRBD1 TRBJ2-7 TRBV19 CASSMRQGAYEQYF
TRBD1 TRBJ2-1 TRBV4-3 CASSQDWTGGQFF
TRBD1 TRBJ2-7 TRBV19 CASNRQGPSYEQYF
TRBD1 TRBJ2-7 TRBV29-1 CSVKGAGEQYF
TRBD2 TRBJ2-1 TRBV27 CASSLLRLAGNEQFF
TRBD2 TRBJ2-7 TRBV2 CASSSGRNSYEQYF
- TRBJ1-1 TRBV19 CASTFEAFF
TRBD1 TRBJ2-2 TRBV2 CASSGQGNTGELFF
TRBD2 TRBJ2-1 TRBV24-1 CATSDPSVQGPLSGRGVNEQFF
- TRBJ2-5 TRBV6-2/TRBV6-3 CASSSYGLEGETQYF
- TRBJ2-7 TRBV9 CASSALGGEQYF
TRBD2 TRBJ2-5 TRBV19 CASSSGRSYQETQYF
- TRBJ1-6 TRBV4-2 CASSQDADLSSYNSPLHF
- TRBJ1-2 TRBV4-1 CASSQWYSVPNYGYTF
- TRBJ1-2 TRBV3-1/TRBV3-2 CASSQLSFYGYTF
TRBD1 TRBJ1-2 TRBV7-3 CASSLNRGPGAGYTF
- TRBJ1-2 TRBV7-9 CASSKQVNYGYTF
- TRBJ2-1 TRBV3-1/TRBV3-2 CASSPSGSSYNEQFF